The 23 T cell receptor beta chains reported below all come from one sample, sequenced in a study of blood T cell repertoires in COVID-19 (dated by TCRdb to 2020 to 2022). Libraries came from the immunoSEQ multiplex PCR assay. TCRdb took over this immuneACCESS table, retaining in-frame rearrangements with V and J assigned. Such tables are incomplete; in checked studies, under half of the missing clones stem from an unresolved V gene, and the remainder is unexplained. For this sample the table gives approximately 190,000 clones, of which roughly 88% were detected only once. Roughly 6% of the sample is in the top ten clones. The sample taken for sequencing was peripheral blood. These receptors were collected from a woman in her forties who had recovered from COVID-19.

The chain carries TRBV19 and TRBJ2-4; TRBD2 agrees at 12 bases. After removal of 3 bases from V and 8 bases from J, the junction contained 8 bases not matched to a gene. Germline V gives CDR1 LNHDA, CDR2 SQIVND (reference sequence). The CDR3 consists of 16 residues. CDR3 bases: TGTGCCAGTAGTATTCTAGCGGGAGGGCCCTCGGACATTCAGTACTTC. Protein product: CASSILAGGPSDIQYF.

The chain joins TRBV27 to TRBJ1-2; the D gene is possibly TRBD1 (5 bases). CDR3 size: 16 residues. V lost 4 bases and J 4 bases, leaving 19 bases between the germline ends. CDR1 and CDR2 from the germline V gene are MNHEY and SMNVEV (reference sequence). The CDR3 DNA is TGTGCCAGCAGTTCTACACGTGCAGGGAGGATCTATGGCTACACCTTC. It encodes CASSSTRAGRIYGYTF.

The rearrangement uses TRBV29-1 and TRBJ1-2; 8 nucleotides line up with TRBD1. Germline loops: CDR1 SQVTM, CDR2 ANQGSEA. V lost 3 bases and J lost 2; bases outside the gene matches: 5. The CDR3 covers 14 residues. The CDR3 spells CSVDGQGINYGYTF. CDR3 in DNA: TGCAGCGTTGATGGACAGGGAATAAACTATGGCTACACCTTC.

This clone was recorded a few times. The rearrangement joins TRBV28 to TRBJ1-6, with D perhaps matching TRBD1 (5 bases). Germline values: CDR1 MDHEN, CDR2 SYDVKM. This CDR3 is 14 amino acids long. V gave up 4 bases and J gave up 7 bases, with 11 bases separating them. The CDR3 loop is CASSSWNRNSPLHF. Here the CDR3 DNA reads TGTGCCAGCAGTTCGTGGAACAGGAATTCACCCCTCCACTTT.

The rearrangement uses TRBV19 and TRBJ2-7; 7 positions agree with TRBD2. This CDR3 comprises 15 residues. In germline, CDR1 is LNHDA, CDR2 SQIVND (reference sequence). Trimming took 10 bases from V and 5 from J; bases not matched to a gene: 17. The chain's CDR3 is CATRDEASGPDEQYF. Written as DNA, the CDR3 is TGTGCCACCCGAGATGAAGCTAGCGGCCCCGACGAGCAGTACTTC.

This rearrangement joins TRBV7-8 to TRBJ2-1, with 9 bases identical to TRBD2. The CDR3 is 15 amino acids. V was clipped by 5 bases and J by 6 bases; unmatched bases: 8. Germline-derived CDR1 and CDR2 are SGHVS and FQNEAQ. CDR3 residues: CASSLSGGLFNEQFF. The DNA for the CDR3 is TGTGCCAGCAGCCTTAGCGGGGGCCTGTTCAATGAGCAGTTCTTC.

The chain is built from TRBV24-1 and TRBJ1-5, with a weak D call TRBD1 (5 bases). Germline lookup yields CDR1 KGHDR and CDR2 SFDVKD. The V gene lost 5 bases and the J gene lost 4 bases, with 8 bases spanning the gap. The CDR3 has 13 amino acids. The chain's CDR3 is CATSARGNQPQHF. CDR3 nucleotides: TGTGCCACCAGTGCTAGGGGTAATCAGCCCCAGCATTTT.

V and J are TRBV7-9 and TRBJ2-3, with TRBD1 matching over 8 bases. In germline, CDR1 is SEHNR, CDR2 FQNEAQ (reference sequence). V lost 4 bases and J lost 3; bases outside the gene matches: 6. The CDR3 sequence is 15 residues long. CDR3: CASSSGDRLTDTQYF. The CDR3 bases are TGTGCCAGCAGCTCTGGGGACAGGTTGACAGATACGCAGTATTTT.

This clone has a single count. This chain links TRBV28 with TRBJ1-4; TRBD1 agrees at 8 bases. Germline CDR1 and CDR2: MDHEN and SYDVKM. This CDR3 has 14 amino acids. V lost 4 bases, J lost 7 bases, and 5 bases stayed unmatched. The CDR3: CASSSDRVGEKLFF. CDR3 coding DNA: TGTGCCAGCAGTTCGGACAGGGTCGGTGAAAAACTGTTTTTT.

This clone is a singleton in its sample. V usage is TRBV28 and J usage is TRBJ2-7, with 10 bases matching TRBD2. Germline V gene data show CDR1 as MDHEN and CDR2 as SYDVKM. With 5 bases clipped from V and 5 bases from J, the junction kept 18 bases outside the gene matches. This CDR3 comprises 18 residues. CDR3: CASSPINPQAGGMNEQYF. The DNA of the CDR3 is TGTGCCAGCAGTCCCATCAACCCTCAAGCGGGAGGGATGAACGAGCAGTACTTC.

In this sample, this clone turned up once. The chain has TRBV3-1 (or the pseudogene TRBV3-2) and TRBJ2-3; 15 bases line up with TRBD2. Per germline, CDR1 LGHDT and CDR2 YNNKEL (reference sequence). Trimming took 4 bases from V and 6 from J; bases not matched to a gene: 5. This CDR3 spans 16 amino acids. The CDR3 is CASSLLGTSGRDTQYF. The DNA of the CDR3 is TGTGCCAGCAGCCTACTCGGGACTAGCGGGAGGGATACGCAGTATTTT.

The chain has TRBV4-2 and TRBJ2-3, with D possibly TRBD2 on 5 matching bases. V lost 0 bases, J lost 1 base, and 8 bases lay in between. The CDR3 spans 15 residues. Per germline, CDR1 LGHNA and CDR2 YNFKEQ. The CDR3 reads CASSQESSGTDTQYF. DNA of the CDR3: TGTGCCAGCAGCCAAGAGAGTAGCGGCACAGATACGCAGTATTTT.

In its sample, this clone was seen once. The chain is built from TRBV27 and TRBJ2-6; D ambiguous. This CDR3 contains 13 residues. CDR1 MNHEY and CDR2 SMNVEV come from the germline V gene (reference sequence). Trimming removed 4 bases at V and 3 bases at J, with 4 bases between. CDR3 amino acids: CASSSGGANVLTF. CDR3 DNA: TGTGCCAGCAGTTCGGGTGGGGCCAACGTCCTGACTTTC.

The V and J genes are TRBV7-9 and TRBJ2-2; D is possibly TRBD1 (6 bases). In germline, CDR1 is SEHNR, CDR2 FQNEAQ (reference sequence). The CDR3 spans 13 residues. V was shortened by 5 bases and J by 6 bases, with 10 bases between the two germline ends. The CDR3 bases are TGTGCCAGCAGCCTACAGGGCGCCGGGGAGCTGTTTTTT. Protein sequence: CASSLQGAGELFF.

This chain uses TRBV19 with TRBJ2-1; 11 bases agree with TRBD2. There are 15 residues in the CDR3. With 6 bases clipped from V and 3 bases from J, the junction kept 4 bases outside the gene matches. Germline V gene data show CDR1 as LNHDA and CDR2 as SQIVND (reference sequence). The CDR3 DNA follows: TGTGCCAGTAGCATTAGCGGGAGGGACTACAATGAGCAGTTCTTC. Translating gives CASSISGRDYNEQFF.

The J gene is TRBJ2-1, the V gene TRBV7-2, with 11 nucleotides matching TRBD2. V shed 5 bases and J 7 bases; nucleotides not matched to a gene: 7. Germline V gene lookup returns CDR1 SGHTA and CDR2 FQGNSA. This CDR3 has 15 amino acids. The CDR3 protein is CASSLSGRAGNEQFF. CDR3 nucleotides: TGTGCCAGCAGCCTTAGCGGGAGGGCCGGGAATGAGCAGTTCTTC.

The chain carries TRBV7-9 and TRBJ2-5; 11 bases map to TRBD2. CDR3 length equals 16 residues. Germline trimming cut 5 bases from V and 5 bases from J; bases unmatched to any gene: 10. Germline CDR1 reads SEHNR; CDR2 reads FQNEAQ (reference sequence). In DNA form, the CDR3 reads TGTGCCAGCAGCCCCCTTAGCGGGAGGGCCGTTGAGACCCAGTACTTC. Translation: CASSPLSGRAVETQYF.

In nucleotides, the CDR3 is TGTGCCAGCAGTTACGCAGGAGAAGCTTTCTTT. Its protein is CASSYAGEAFF. This sequence joins TRBV6-5 and TRBJ1-1; D not resolved. Trimming shortened V by 2 bases and J by 8 bases, and 6 bases separated the two germline ends. From germline, CDR1 is MNHEY and CDR2 SVGAGI. CDR3 length: 11 amino acids.

This rearrangement joins TRBV24-1 to TRBJ2-1, with 7 bases identical to TRBD1. The CDR3 totals 14 residues. Trimming at V came to 5 bases and at J to 8 bases, leaving 8 bases not matched to a gene. CDR1 and CDR2 (germline): KGHDR, SFDVKD. The CDR3 DNA follows: TGTGCCACCAGTGGACAGGGTTTAGGCCATGAGCAGTTCTTC. This translates into CATSGQGLGHEQFF.

This chain uses TRBV27 with TRBJ2-7; TRBD1 agrees at 9 bases. This CDR3 comprises 15 residues. Germline lookup yields CDR1 MNHEY and CDR2 SMNVEV (reference sequence). Trimming at V came to 5 bases and at J to 2 bases, leaving 7 bases not matched to a gene. The CDR3 is CASSMPGTGTYEQYF. CDR3 nucleotide sequence: TGTGCCAGCAGTATGCCTGGGACAGGGACCTACGAGCAGTACTTC.

The chain carries TRBV18 and TRBJ1-1; the match to TRBD1 covers 7 bases. The trim removed 6 bases at V and 10 bases at J, leaving 14 bases unmatched. The CDR3 is made up of 14 amino acids. The germline V gene encodes CDR1 KGHSH and CDR2 LQKENI. CDR3 region: CASSRQGEVFSAFF. The CDR3 DNA reads TGTGCCAGCTCGCGACAGGGTGAAGTTTTTTCAGCTTTCTTT.

The chain combines TRBV9 with TRBJ2-1, with TRBD1 matching over 7 bases. J was trimmed by 5 bases and V by 6 bases; bases with no gene match: 2. The CDR3 runs to 12 residues. CDR1 is SGDLS and CDR2 is YYNGEE in the germline V gene. The CDR3 here is CASNRGNNEQFF. In DNA form, the CDR3 reads TGTGCCAGCAACAGGGGCAACAATGAGCAGTTCTTC.

V gene TRBV21-1 combines with J gene TRBJ1-5; the table's D call TRBD1 went unverified against the DNA. TRBV21-1 is termed a pseudogene. The CDR3 runs 11 residues. The CDR3 loop reads CASLGASRKDF. Here the CDR3 DNA reads TGTGCCAGCTTAGGGGCCTCAAGAAAGGATTTT.